The 5 T cell receptor beta chains below come from one sample, sequenced in a study of cytomegalovirus exposure and HLA in healthy donors (dated 2017 in TCRdb). The method was the immunoSEQ multiplex PCR assay. For the multiplex PCR, a mixture combining 60 forward primers for TCR Vbeta segments and 13 reverse primers for TCR Jbeta segments was used. The table was pulled from immuneACCESS by TCRdb, which kept in-frame rearrangements only. Such tables lose some clones; where checked, under half of the loss comes from unresolved V genes, and the rest has no known cause. This sample comprises some 110,000 clones, about 61% of them detected only once. In total, the top ten clones hold roughly 2% of the sample. The specimen was PBMCs. The receptors derive from a woman aged 30 to 39 in good health and CMV-seronegative.

This chain joins TRBV2 and TRBJ1-2; D remains unclear. This CDR3 has 15 residues. Germline V gene sequence: CDR1 SNHLY, CDR2 FYNNEI. V lost 11 bases to trimming and J lost 3 bases, with 22 bases between them. The CDR3 region is CAPRMRWEMDYGYTF. The CDR3 DNA follows: TGTGCCCCCCGTATGAGGTGGGAGATGGACTATGGCTACACCTTC.

This clone came up a few times. The chain links TRBV2 to TRBJ1-1; D might be TRBD1 (6 bases). There are 15 residues in the CDR3. Germline loops: CDR1 SNHLY, CDR2 FYNNEI. V was trimmed by 6 bases and J by 0 bases, leaving 14 bases between them. The CDR3 DNA reads TGTGCCAGCAGGAAAGATTGGGGGCTGAACACTGAAGCTTTCTTT. This gives the protein CASRKDWGLNTEAFF.

The J gene is TRBJ1-1, the V gene TRBV18; TRBD1 aligns across 7 bases. Germline V gives CDR1 KGHSH, CDR2 LQKENI. This CDR3 region has 12 residues. V shed 3 bases, J shed 14 bases, and the junction held 9 bases outside the gene matches. The CDR3 nucleotides are TGTGCCAGCTCACCGGACAGGCACCTGAACTTCTTT. It translates to CASSPDRHLNFF. Based on the CDR3 plus reference TRBV18 and TRBJ1-1, the full variable domain is NAGVMQNPRHLVRRRGQEARLRCSPMKGHSHVYWYRQLPEEGLKFMVYLQKENIIDESGMPKERFSAEFPKEGPSILRIQQVVRGDSAAYFCASSPDRHLNFFGQGTRLTVV.

In this sample, this clone turned up a few times. The chain joins TRBV28 to TRBJ1-5; a weak D match, TRBD1 (5 bases). Germline-derived CDR1 and CDR2 are MDHEN and SYDVKM. The CDR3 is made up of 15 amino acids. The ends were cut back, 6 bases at V and 5 bases at J, with 17 bases in the middle. The CDR3: CASSKKNRGDQPQHF. The CDR3 nucleotides read TGTGCCAGCAGCAAAAAGAACCGGGGGGATCAGCCCCAGCATTTT.

This clone was detected only a few times. This rearrangement joins TRBV4-1 to TRBJ1-1; D gene uncertain. Germline values: CDR1 MGHRA, CDR2 YSYEKL. V was cut by 6 bases and J by 1 base, with 18 bases left in between. The CDR3 is 16 amino acids. In nucleotides, the CDR3 is TGCGCCAGCAGTGCCTCCGGCATCGGGTCGAACACTGAAGCTTTCTTT. Translating it yields CASSASGIGSNTEAFF.